The 27 T cell receptor beta chains reported below all come from one sample, sequenced in a study of early T cells in non-severe SARS-CoV-2 infection (dated by TCRdb to the early 2020s). Preparation of the library involved 5' RACE. Sequencing used a NextSeq 500. TCRdb reprocessing: public reads trimmed at Q25 with fastp, clones called with MiXCR, in-frame beta chains kept. For every CDR3 protein sequence, its rows merge into one entry that carries the most common genes and DNA. A total of some 64,000 distinct CDR3 sequences appear in this sample, 20% to 25% of them only once. The ten largest clones represent approximately 15% of the sample. The specimen was whole blood, collected at baseline. The receptors shown here come from an adult who was a healthcare worker with PCR-confirmed SARS-CoV-2 infection or an uninfected control (not recorded which).

This sequence joins TRBV27 and TRBJ2-1; 10 nucleotides match TRBD2. CDR1 and CDR2 from the germline V gene are MNHEY and SMNVEV (reference sequence). The trim removed 2 bases at V and 9 bases at J, leaving 7 bases unmatched. This CDR3 region has 15 residues. The CDR3 nucleotides are TGTGCCAGCAGTTTAAAACTAGCGGGGAGGGGTGAGCAGTTCTTC. This codes for CASSLKLAGRGEQFF.

The sample holds a few counts of this clonotype. V gene TRBV27 combines with J gene TRBJ2-5, with TRBD2 identical over 8 bases. In germline, CDR1 is MNHEY, CDR2 SMNVEV (reference sequence). Trimming cost V 3 bases and J 4 bases; bases outside gene matches: 1. CDR3 length equals 13 residues. The CDR3 DNA is TGTGCCAGCAGTTTCGGGACTAGAGAGACCCAGTACTTC. Translated, it gives CASSFGTRETQYF.

This clonotype was counted between two and nine times. The rearrangement joins TRBV3-1 to TRBJ2-7; unclear D gene. V shed 2 bases and J shed 2 bases, with 7 bases lying between them. CDR1 is LGHDT, CDR2 YNNKEL, per germline (reference sequence). This CDR3 has 13 residues. The CDR3 loop reads CASSQTATYEQYF. In nucleotides, the CDR3 is TGTGCCAGCAGCCAAACAGCAACCTACGAGCAGTACTTC.

The gene calls are TRBV2 and TRBJ1-2, with D unresolved. The V gene's germline CDR1 is SNHLY and CDR2 FYNNEI. The CDR3 is 13 amino acids. Deletions cut 6 bases from V and 7 bases from J, with 15 bases between. CDR3: CASRSTASPGYTF. The CDR3 DNA follows: TGTGCCAGCAGATCTACAGCCTCGCCTGGCTACACCTTC.

This clonotype was counted a few times. The rearrangement links TRBV20-1 to TRBJ1-2; D possibly corresponds to TRBD1 (6 bases). CDR1 and CDR2 (germline): DFQATT, SNEGSKA (reference sequence). CDR3 length equals 14 residues. V lost 6 bases and J lost 8, with 22 bases in between. CDR3 in DNA: TGCAGTGCCCTCTCCGGGGGGCCAAGGGCGGGCTACACCTTC. It specifies CSALSGGPRAGYTF.

This clonotype was found a few times. The chain combines TRBV6-5 with TRBJ1-5; TRBD1 matches 8 bases. Germline assignment: CDR1 MNHEY and CDR2 SVGAGI. This CDR3 is built from 13 residues. Germline trimming cut 5 bases from V and 9 bases from J; bases unmatched to any gene: 6. CDR3 in amino acids: CASSQTGDRPQHF. CDR3 sequence (DNA): TGTGCCAGCAGTCAGACAGGGGATCGGCCCCAGCATTTT.

The rearrangement joins TRBV9 to TRBJ1-2; unclear D gene. This CDR3 has 14 residues. The germline gives CDR1 SGDLS, CDR2 YYNGEE. Trimming cost V 1 base and J 0 bases, with 7 bases left between them. CDR3 loop: CASSVQATNYGYTF. CDR3 coding DNA: TGTGCCAGCAGCGTACAGGCAACTAACTATGGCTACACCTTC.

The chain links TRBV6-2 or TRBV6-3 to TRBJ2-1; tentative D call: TRBD2 (6 bases). The germline gives CDR1 MNHEY, CDR2 SVGEGT. Trimming removed 6 bases from V and 2 bases from J, with 20 bases in between. This CDR3 region has 17 residues. The CDR3 DNA sequence: TGTGCCAGCAGCCAGCCCTTGCGGGGCCCGACCTACAATGAGCAGTTCTTC. Translated: CASSQPLRGPTYNEQFF.

This rearrangement joins TRBV19 to TRBJ2-3, with D perhaps TRBD1 (6 bases). V gave up 3 bases and J gave up 4 bases, with 11 bases separating them. CDR1 and CDR2 from the germline V gene are LNHDA and SQIVND (reference sequence). The CDR3 is made up of 14 amino acids. The CDR3 spells CASSIRGSPDTQYF. The CDR3 nucleotides are TGTGCCAGTAGTATCAGGGGCAGTCCAGATACGCAGTATTTT.

The V gene is TRBV12-3 or TRBV12-4, the J gene TRBJ2-2; D gene unclear. The CDR3 covers 14 residues. Trimming removed 5 bases at V and 0 bases at J, with 7 bases between. CDR3 sequence reads: CASSPTTNTGELFF. Here the CDR3 DNA reads TGTGCCAGCAGTCCAACAACGAACACCGGGGAGCTGTTTTTT.

The sample holds many counts of this clonotype. The chain is built from TRBV7-8 and TRBJ2-1, with 7 bases identical to TRBD2. The CDR3 spans 19 residues. The V segment lost 5 bases and the J segment 12 bases; nucleotides outside the gene matches: 28. CDR1 and CDR2 (germline): SGHVS, FQNEAQ. The CDR3 reads CASSRIAGDHPGTLRRQFF. The CDR3 DNA is TGTGCCAGCAGCCGAATTGCGGGGGATCACCCCGGAACCCTCCGACGGCAGTTCTTC.

V gene TRBV18 combines with J gene TRBJ2-3; TRBD1 agrees at 8 bases. Per the germline V gene, CDR1 is KGHSH and CDR2 is LQKENI. The CDR3 contains 16 residues. V was clipped by 5 bases and J by 5 bases; unmatched bases: 12. CDR3: CASSTSLTGAGDTQYF. The CDR3 DNA follows: TGTGCCAGCTCAACCTCATTGACAGGGGCAGGAGATACGCAGTATTTT.

The chain uses TRBV4-1 and TRBJ1-5, with TRBD1 as a possible D gene (5 bases). The V end lost 4 bases, the J end lost 5 bases, and 12 bases lay between the germline ends. The CDR3 totals 14 residues. Germline V gives CDR1 MGHRA, CDR2 YSYEKL. The CDR3 spells CASSPGTSYQPQHF. The CDR3 DNA reads TGCGCCAGCAGCCCCGGGACCTCCTATCAGCCCCAGCATTTT.

This chain uses TRBV30 with TRBJ1-6; no definite D call. The germline V and J ends were trimmed by 0 bases and 3 bases, with 6 bases remaining between them. This CDR3 has 14 residues. Per germline, CDR1 GTSNPN and CDR2 SVGIG (reference sequence). The CDR3 nucleotides are TGTGCCTGGAGTGTAGGTGGCTATAATTCACCCCTCCACTTT. It is translated as CAWSVGGYNSPLHF.

This rearrangement joins TRBV24-1 to TRBJ1-3; D is undetermined. V shed 7 bases and J shed 0 bases, with 21 bases lying between them. The germline V gene encodes CDR1 KGHDR and CDR2 SFDVKD. This CDR3 is 18 amino acids long. The chain's CDR3 is CATSHGPKTDISGNTIYF. In DNA form, the CDR3 reads TGTGCCACCAGCCATGGGCCCAAAACCGATATCTCTGGAAACACCATATATTTT.

This chain links TRBV18 with TRBJ2-3; the D is unclear. With 0 bases removed from V and 1 base from J, the gap between germline ends came to 14 bases. The CDR3 is made up of 17 amino acids. The germline CDR1 and CDR2 sequences are KGHSH and LQKENI. The chain's CDR3 is CASSPPPQVIRTDTQYF. In DNA, the CDR3 is TGTGCCAGCTCACCACCCCCTCAGGTTATCCGCACAGATACGCAGTATTTT. The entire variable domain, with the rest obtained from reference TRBV18 and TRBJ2-3, is as follows: NAGVMQNPRHLVRRRGQEARLRCSPMKGHSHVYWYRQLPEEGLKFMVYLQKENIIDESGMPKERFSAEFPKEGPSILRIQQVVRGDSAAYFCASSPPPQVIRTDTQYFGPGTRLTVL.

The chain is built from TRBV20-1 and TRBJ2-1, with D hard to call. The ends were cut back, 0 bases at V and 13 bases at J, with 16 bases in the middle. The CDR3 contains 13 residues. Germline V gene lookup returns CDR1 DFQATT and CDR2 SNEGSKA (reference sequence). Here the CDR3 reads CSARDLPQAVQFF. For the CDR3, the DNA is TGCAGTGCTAGAGATCTCCCGCAGGCAGTCCAGTTCTTC.

This rearrangement joins TRBV7-3 to TRBJ2-1; D call uncertain. V was cut by 2 bases and J by 3 bases, with 5 bases left in between. The CDR3 sequence is 13 residues long. Germline CDR1 is SGHTA and CDR2 is FQGTGA. The CDR3 bases are TGTGCCAGCAGCTTATTCATCTACAATGAGCAGTTCTTC. Translating gives CASSLFIYNEQFF.

This clonotype was observed many times. The chain combines TRBV10-2 with TRBJ1-1; D gene unclear. The CDR3 loop spans 13 amino acids. Germline V gives CDR1 WSHSY, CDR2 SAAADI. V gave up 7 bases and J gave up 1 base, with 10 bases separating them. The CDR3, as DNA: TGCGCCAGCAAAAGGAGGCAGAACACTGAAGCTTTCTTT. Amino acid sequence: CASKRRQNTEAFF.

Turning to this clonotype: A single base separates this from a much larger clone, so it may be a read error. V and J are TRBV7-8 and TRBJ2-1; the D is unclear. The germline gives CDR1 SGHVS, CDR2 FQNEAQ. This CDR3 has 17 amino acids. V lost 0 bases and J 3 bases, leaving 15 bases between the germline ends. CDR3: CASSLARRPSFYNEQFF. The DNA of the CDR3 is TGTGCCAGCAGCTTAGCGCGGCGCCCGAGCTTCTACAATGAGCAGTTCTTC. Full variable domain (remainder filled in from reference TRBV7-8 and TRBJ2-1): GAGVSQSPRYKVAKRGQDVALRCDPISGHVSLFWYQQALGQGPEFLTYFQNEAQLDKSGLPSDRFFAERPEGSVSTLKIQRTQQEDSAVYLCASSLARRPSFYNEQFFGPGTRLTVL.

The CDR3, as DNA: TGTGCCAGCAGCATCCCACTGCGGGACAAGTACAATGAGCAGTTCTTC. Translated: CASSIPLRDKYNEQFF. The V call is TRBV5-4, the J call TRBJ2-1; D tentatively fits TRBD1 or TRBD2 (6 bases each). V dropped 4 bases and J dropped 4 bases, with 18 bases sitting between them. The CDR3 has 16 amino acids. CDR1 SGHNT and CDR2 YYREEE come from the germline V gene (reference sequence).

This clonotype was detected a few times. The chain joins TRBV7-8 to TRBJ2-3; TRBD2 matches at 12 bases. The CDR3 has 16 residues. Losses at the gene ends were 5 bases for V and 0 bases for J; bases not matched to a gene: 3. Germline V lookup: CDR1 SGHVS, CDR2 FQNEAQ. CDR3: CASSTSGGSSTDTQYF. The CDR3 region has the DNA TGTGCCAGCAGCACTAGCGGGGGGTCTAGCACAGATACGCAGTATTTT.

There are a few counts of this clonotype. The chain employs TRBV28 and TRBJ1-2; 8 bases are a match to TRBD1. The CDR3 is made up of 14 amino acids. CDR1 is MDHEN, CDR2 SYDVKM, per germline. V gave up 2 bases and J gave up 3 bases; unmatched junction bases: 2. The CDR3 is CASSLPGGYYGYTF. CDR3 sequence (DNA): TGTGCCAGCAGTTTACCAGGGGGCTACTATGGCTACACCTTC.

The sample holds a few counts of this clonotype. V and J are TRBV5-1 and TRBJ2-5; perhaps TRBD2 as D (5 bases). This CDR3 has 14 amino acids. The V end was cut by 5 bases, the J end by 7 bases, with 18 bases between. The germline CDR1 and CDR2 sequences are SGHRS and YFSETQ. The CDR3 region has the DNA TGCGCCAGCAGGAGGGTGGGCTCCTCTGGGACCCAGTACTTC. As protein: CASRRVGSSGTQYF.

The table lists this clonotype with many counts. The rearrangement links TRBV12-3 or TRBV12-4 to TRBJ1-5; TRBD1 matches 8 bases. V gave up 5 bases and J gave up 9 bases; unmatched junction bases: 12. The CDR3 consists of 15 residues. The CDR3 spells CASSPGQGLVRPQHF. As DNA, the CDR3 is TGTGCCAGCAGTCCCGGACAGGGTTTAGTGCGGCCCCAGCATTTT.

A few counts support this clonotype. This chain links TRBV27 with TRBJ1-1; a possible D gene is TRBD1 (6 bases). The CDR3 sequence is 13 residues long. Trimming took 8 bases from V and 1 from J, leaving 11 bases between them. Germline CDR1 is MNHEY and CDR2 is SMNVEV (reference sequence). CDR3 sequence (DNA): TGTGCCAGCGGAGGACAGCCGAACACTGAAGCTTTCTTT. This encodes CASGGQPNTEAFF.

This clonotype occurred a few times. CDR3 nucleotides: TGTGCCAGCAGCGCTCTGGGGGCAGAGGGTGAGCAGTTCTTC. Translating it yields CASSALGAEGEQFF. The chain links TRBV9 to TRBJ2-1; D might be TRBD1 (6 bases). V lost 3 bases and J lost 9, with 16 bases in between. The CDR3 totals 14 residues. CDR1 is SGDLS, CDR2 YYNGEE, per germline.